The 28 T cell receptor beta chains reported below all come from one sample, sequenced in a study of blood T cell repertoires in COVID-19. Some clones are missing from TCRdb's copy, which holds only in-frame ones; the method was immunoSEQ multiplex PCR. Of about 46,000 clones detected, roughly four fifths appear once; the ten largest clones hold about 7%. Input material: peripheral blood. All receptors derive from a man between 60 and 70 years old with active COVID-19.

The V call is TRBV7-9, the J call TRBJ2-3, with TRBD1 matching 7 bases. The trim removed 6 bases at V and 2 bases at J, leaving 14 bases unmatched. There are 17 residues in the CDR3. Germline V CDR1 and CDR2: SEHNR, FQNEAQ (reference sequence). Here the CDR3 DNA reads TGTGCCAGCAGACCGCCCGCCGGGACAGCGGACACAGATACGCAGTATTTT. Its protein is CASRPPAGTADTDTQYF.

The chain employs TRBV30 and TRBJ2-1, with 7 bases that match TRBD2. This CDR3 is built from 13 residues. J lost 2 bases, V lost 3 bases, and 1 base had no gene match. Germline CDR1 GTSNPN, CDR2 SVGIG (reference sequence). CDR3 amino acids: CAWRLATYNEQFF. The CDR3 DNA is TGTGCCTGGAGACTAGCGACCTACAATGAGCAGTTCTTC.

V gene TRBV24-1 combines with J gene TRBJ2-7; 11 bases map to TRBD1. Germline V gene data show CDR1 as KGHDR and CDR2 as SFDVKD. V dropped 5 bases and J dropped 6; count of bases not matched to a gene: 11. This CDR3 contains 16 residues. The CDR3, as DNA: TGTGCCACCAGTGGCTATGCCCCAGGACAGGGGGCCGAGCAGTACTTC. It translates to CATSGYAPGQGAEQYF.

The rearrangement uses TRBV10-3 and TRBJ1-2, with 8 bases fitting TRBD1. Per the germline V gene, CDR1 is ENHRY and CDR2 is SYGVKD. The trim removed 2 bases at V and 0 bases at J, leaving 2 bases unmatched. The CDR3 length is 15 residues. The CDR3 DNA is TGTGCCATCAGTGAGGAGACAGGGGCTAACTATGGCTACACCTTC. Translation gives CAISEETGANYGYTF.

V usage is TRBV4-2 and J usage is TRBJ2-6; D perhaps matches TRBD1 (6 bases). Germline V gene sequence: CDR1 LGHNA, CDR2 YNFKEQ. The CDR3 loop spans 16 amino acids. Deletions cut 5 bases from V and 1 base from J, with 12 bases between. DNA for the CDR3: TGTGCCAGCAGCTACTCACAGGGTTCTGGGGCCAACGTCCTGACTTTC. It codes for CASSYSQGSGANVLTF.

This clone has just a few counts. The V call is TRBV10-3, the J call TRBJ2-2, with D tentatively TRBD2 (5 bases). This CDR3 spans 15 amino acids. Germline-derived CDR1 and CDR2 are ENHRY and SYGVKD. Deletions cut 0 bases from V and 5 bases from J, with 10 bases between. CDR3 DNA sequence: TGTGCCATCAGTGAGTCGATCCGCGGGACCGGGGAGCTGTTTTTT. Protein sequence: CAISESIRGTGELFF.

The chain combines TRBV28 with TRBJ2-1, with TRBD2 identical over 7 bases. The CDR3 runs 15 residues. After removal of 6 bases from V and 4 bases from J, the junction contained 9 bases not matched to a gene. Germline V lookup: CDR1 MDHEN, CDR2 SYDVKM. CDR3: CASRPWGEGYNEQFF. The DNA of the CDR3 is TGTGCCAGCAGGCCCTGGGGGGAGGGGTACAATGAGCAGTTCTTC.

This rearrangement joins TRBV9 to TRBJ2-3, with unresolved D. The V end was cut by 4 bases, the J end by 4 bases, with 7 bases between. CDR1 and CDR2 from the germline V gene are SGDLS and YYNGEE. The CDR3 is made up of 12 amino acids. Here the CDR3 reads CASSTYPDTQYF. CDR3 bases: TGTGCCAGCAGCACTTACCCAGATACGCAGTATTTT.

The rearrangement uses TRBV7-6 and TRBJ2-1; 14 bases map to TRBD2. V shed 6 bases and J 1 base; nucleotides not matched to a gene: 17. The CDR3 runs 21 residues. The germline V gene has CDR1 SGHVS and CDR2 FNYEAQ. CDR3 sequence reads: CASSLGPGGRLAGGSYNEQFF. Here the CDR3 DNA reads TGTGCCAGCAGTCTGGGGCCAGGGGGCCGACTAGCGGGAGGGTCCTACAATGAGCAGTTCTTC.

The count of this clone is one. The chain combines TRBV5-6 with TRBJ1-1, with 9 bases matching TRBD1. CDR3 length: 16 residues. Trimming took 4 bases from V and 5 from J; bases not matched to a gene: 12. Germline V lookup: CDR1 SGHDT, CDR2 YYEEEE. The CDR3 protein is CASSRSGTGRGTEAFF. The CDR3 nucleotides read TGTGCCAGCAGCCGTTCCGGGACAGGGAGGGGGACTGAAGCTTTCTTT.

J is TRBJ2-3 and V is TRBV14, with D tentatively TRBD1 (6 bases). CDR1 is SGHDN and CDR2 is FVKESK in the germline V gene. The V end lost 0 bases, the J end lost 4 bases, and 8 bases lay between the germline ends. The CDR3 length is 14 residues. Here the CDR3 reads CASSQEGAADTQYF. The CDR3 coding sequence is TGTGCCAGCAGCCAAGAGGGGGCGGCAGATACGCAGTATTTT.

V usage is TRBV2 and J usage is TRBJ2-7; 8 nucleotides line up with TRBD2. The length of the CDR3 is 16 residues. The V gene end was trimmed by 0 bases and the J gene end by 9 bases; junction bases not matched to a gene: 13. Germline CDR1 SNHLY, CDR2 FYNNEI. CDR3 sequence (DNA): TGTGCCAGCAGTGAAGCAGTGAGCGGGGGACCTGAAACGCAGTACTTC. Its translation: CASSEAVSGGPETQYF.

The chain joins TRBV5-1 to TRBJ2-7; a possible D gene is TRBD1 (5 bases). V lost 0 bases to trimming and J lost 1 base, with 11 bases between them. This CDR3 comprises 15 residues. CDR1 and CDR2 (germline): SGHRS, YFSETQ. CDR3 sequence (DNA): TGCGCCAGCAGCTTGGGTCAGGGATGGTCCTACGAGCAGTACTTC. Its protein is CASSLGQGWSYEQYF.

V gene TRBV29-1 combines with J gene TRBJ2-7; 9 bases align to TRBD1. There are 14 residues in the CDR3. The germline CDR1 and CDR2 sequences are SQVTM and ANQGSEA. V gave up 4 bases and J gave up 7 bases; unmatched junction bases: 11. The CDR3 nucleotides are TGCAGCGTTGGGCCGACAGGGGGTGGCGAAGAGCAGTACTTC. Translating it yields CSVGPTGGGEEQYF.

This clone has just a few counts. The chain is built from TRBV4-1 and TRBJ2-2, with a weak D call TRBD1 (5 bases). Germline CDR1 MGHRA, CDR2 YSYEKL. The CDR3 spans 15 residues. V was cut by 1 base and J by 4 bases, with 10 bases left in between. The CDR3, as DNA: TGCGCCAGCAGCCAAGCCAGGGTCCGCACCGGGGAGCTGTTTTTT. Protein product: CASSQARVRTGELFF.

The chain has TRBV19 and TRBJ2-2, with 13 bases identical to TRBD2. CDR3 length: 17 amino acids. The V gene's germline CDR1 is LNHDA and CDR2 SQIVND (reference sequence). The trim removed 4 bases at V and 4 bases at J, leaving 6 bases unmatched. CDR3 sequence reads: CASSSGGLAGVTGELFF. The CDR3, as DNA: TGTGCCAGTAGTAGCGGCGGACTAGCGGGAGTCACCGGGGAGCTGTTTTTT.

This clone was seen more than once but under ten times. The chain recombines TRBV30 with TRBJ1-6; the D gene is possibly TRBD1 (5 bases). This CDR3 comprises 14 residues. V gave up 3 bases and J gave up 6 bases, with 12 bases separating them. CDR1 is GTSNPN and CDR2 is SVGIG in the germline V gene (reference sequence). The CDR3 spells CAWRPRALNSPLHF. Here the CDR3 DNA reads TGTGCCTGGAGACCCAGGGCCCTTAATTCACCCCTCCACTTT.

The chain uses TRBV30 and TRBJ1-2; tentative D call: TRBD1 (6 bases). The germline V gene has CDR1 GTSNPN and CDR2 SVGIG (reference sequence). The CDR3 covers 13 residues. Trimming took 2 bases from V and 0 from J, leaving 7 bases between them. CDR3 amino acids: CAWSQGSNYGYTF. The CDR3 nucleotides are TGTGCCTGGAGTCAGGGGTCTAACTATGGCTACACCTTC.

The chain recombines TRBV19 with TRBJ1-5; 11 bases line up with TRBD1. This CDR3 has 17 residues. Germline CDR1 is LNHDA and CDR2 is SQIVND (reference sequence). Trimming removed 5 bases from V and 1 base from J; junction bases left unmatched: 7. CDR3 in amino acids: CASSWTGGKVSNQPQHF. The CDR3 DNA reads TGTGCCAGTAGTTGGACAGGGGGCAAGGTGAGCAATCAGCCCCAGCATTTT.

Details on this clone: This CDR3 is also generated by other DNA sequences in the sample. V and J are TRBV11-3 and TRBJ2-5; D call uncertain. CDR1 is SGHNT, CDR2 YENEEA, per germline. The CDR3 sequence is 13 residues long. Trimming left V 4 bases short and J 5 bases short, with 11 bases between. Written as DNA, the CDR3 is TGTGCCAGCAGCTCCAGACTGGAGGAGACCCAGTACTTC. As protein: CASSSRLEETQYF. Full variable domain (missing parts from reference TRBV11-3 and TRBJ2-5): EAGVVQSPRYKIIEKKQPVAFWCNPISGHNTLYWYLQNLGQGPELLIRYENEEAVDDSQLPKDRFSAERLKGVDSTLKIQPAELGDSAVYLCASSSRLEETQYFGPGTRLLVL.

This clone was counted only a few times. This chain uses TRBV11-2 with TRBJ2-3; 7 bases are a match to TRBD2. Germline V gives CDR1 SGHAT, CDR2 FQNNGV. The CDR3 is 15 residues long. J lost 3 bases, V lost 4 bases, and 7 bases had no gene match. CDR3 protein: CASSSLAGRTDTQYF. The CDR3 coding sequence is TGTGCCAGCAGCTCCTTAGCGGGCCGGACAGATACGCAGTATTTT.

The genes are TRBV19 and TRBJ2-2; maybe TRBD1 (6 bases). Germline V gene lookup returns CDR1 LNHDA and CDR2 SQIVND (reference sequence). This CDR3 spans 15 amino acids. V lost 2 bases to trimming and J lost 4 bases, with 11 bases between them. The CDR3: CASSITSGVTGELFF. The CDR3 coding sequence is TGTGCCAGTAGTATAACCTCAGGGGTCACCGGGGAGCTGTTTTTT. Full variable domain (rest looked up from reference TRBV19 and TRBJ2-2): DGGITQSPKYLFRKEGQNVTLSCEQNLNHDAMYWYRQDPGQGLRLIYYSQIVNDFQKGDIAEGYSVSREKKESFPLTVTSAQKNPTAFYLCASSITSGVTGELFFGEGSRLTVL.

The chain carries TRBV28 and TRBJ2-2; D may be TRBD1 (6 bases). Germline V gene sequence: CDR1 MDHEN, CDR2 SYDVKM. Trimming stripped 1 base from V and 7 bases from J, with 16 bases between. CDR3 length: 16 residues. The CDR3 spells CASSLSGAGKGGELFF. The CDR3 bases are TGTGCCAGCAGTTTATCAGGGGCCGGGAAGGGCGGGGAGCTGTTTTTT.

The V and J genes are TRBV7-2 and TRBJ1-2, with TRBD1 identical over 9 bases. The CDR3 contains 16 residues. Germline assignment: CDR1 SGHTA and CDR2 FQGNSA. Germline trimming cut 1 base from V and 4 bases from J; bases unmatched to any gene: 7. CDR3 amino acids: CASSLGRRDRVYGYTF. The CDR3 DNA is TGTGCCAGCAGCTTAGGCAGGCGGGACAGGGTCTATGGCTACACCTTC.

The chain links TRBV13 to TRBJ2-7, with 9 bases that match TRBD2. Germline CDR1 reads PRHDT; CDR2 reads FYEKMQ (reference sequence). This CDR3 spans 15 amino acids. After removal of 5 bases from V and 2 bases from J, the junction contained 7 bases not matched to a gene. The CDR3 bases are TGTGCCAGCAGCCTTGGGGTAGCGGGAGCCTACGAGCAGTACTTC. This sequence encodes CASSLGVAGAYEQYF. The complete variable domain, with remaining parts taken from reference TRBV13 and TRBJ2-7, reads AAGVIQSPRHLIKEKRETATLKCYPIPRHDTVYWYQQGPGQDPQFLISFYEKMQSDKGSIPDRFSAQQFSDYHSELNMSSLELGDSALYFCASSLGVAGAYEQYFGPGTRLTVT.

V usage is TRBV28 and J usage is TRBJ1-6; D might be TRBD1 (5 bases). The CDR3 length is 13 residues. Trimming removed 6 bases from V and 5 bases from J, with 8 bases in between. Germline V CDR1 and CDR2: MDHEN, SYDVKM. For the CDR3, the DNA is TGTGCCAGCAGGGGGCAGGATAATTCACCCCTCCACTTT. Translating it yields CASRGQDNSPLHF.

The CDR3 DNA is TGTGCCAGCAGCACATTACAGGGGACGGGCTGTCGGCAGTACTTC. Amino acids: CASSTLQGTGCRQYF. This chain uses TRBV5-4 with TRBJ2-7; TRBD1 matches 7 bases. With 4 bases clipped from V and 9 bases from J, the junction kept 16 bases outside the gene matches. Germline CDR1 reads SGHNT; CDR2 reads YYREEE (reference sequence). This CDR3 spans 15 amino acids.

The V gene is TRBV6-5, the J gene TRBJ1-2, with TRBD1 identical over 7 bases. CDR1 is MNHEY, CDR2 SVGAGI, per germline. Germline trimming cut 6 bases from V and 6 bases from J; bases unmatched to any gene: 7. The CDR3 sequence is 13 residues long. The CDR3 DNA reads as TGTGCCAGCAGCAGGGACAGCCTGGATGGCTACACCTTC. Its translation: CASSRDSLDGYTF.